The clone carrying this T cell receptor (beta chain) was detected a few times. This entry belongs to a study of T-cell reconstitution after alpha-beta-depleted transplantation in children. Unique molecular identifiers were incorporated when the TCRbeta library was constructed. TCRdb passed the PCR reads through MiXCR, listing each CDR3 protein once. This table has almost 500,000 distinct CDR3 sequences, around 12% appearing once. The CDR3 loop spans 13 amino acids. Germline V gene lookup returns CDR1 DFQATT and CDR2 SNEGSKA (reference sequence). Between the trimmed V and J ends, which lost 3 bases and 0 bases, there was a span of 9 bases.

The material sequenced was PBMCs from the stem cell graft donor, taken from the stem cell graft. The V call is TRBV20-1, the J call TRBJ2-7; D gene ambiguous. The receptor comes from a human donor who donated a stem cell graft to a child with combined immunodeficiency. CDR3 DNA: TGCAGTGCTAGCAGTCTTGACTCCTACGAGCAGTACTTC. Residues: CSASSLDSYEQYF.